The T cell receptor (beta chain) under discussion was sequenced for a study of OX40 agonist ivuxolimab in advanced cancers. In the study overall: All patients had ivuxolimab intravenously every 2 weeks at 0.01 to 10 mg/kg. Patients were around 83% male with ages roughly 20 to 80, mean about 65. Three patients had partial responses: one hepatocellular carcinoma, two cutaneous melanoma.

TCRdb keeps only in-frame clones here, not all; method: immunoSEQ multiplex PCR. Here the sample spans about 66,000 clones, under 85% being singletons. The sequence derives from an adult with an advanced solid tumor such as melanoma, head and neck, liver or kidney cancer. The sequenced sample was CD4+ or CD8+ T cells sorted from blood, obtained in a trial of the OX40 agonist ivuxolimab.

DNA for the CDR3: TGTGCCAGCAGTAGGCTAGCCACCTACGAGCAGTACTTC. Translated, it gives CASSRLATYEQYF. This rearrangement joins TRBV27 to TRBJ2-7; D possibly corresponds to TRBD2 (5 bases). The ends were cut back, 5 bases at V and 2 bases at J, with 10 bases in the middle. This CDR3 comprises 13 residues. Germline lookup yields CDR1 MNHEY and CDR2 SMNVEV (reference sequence).